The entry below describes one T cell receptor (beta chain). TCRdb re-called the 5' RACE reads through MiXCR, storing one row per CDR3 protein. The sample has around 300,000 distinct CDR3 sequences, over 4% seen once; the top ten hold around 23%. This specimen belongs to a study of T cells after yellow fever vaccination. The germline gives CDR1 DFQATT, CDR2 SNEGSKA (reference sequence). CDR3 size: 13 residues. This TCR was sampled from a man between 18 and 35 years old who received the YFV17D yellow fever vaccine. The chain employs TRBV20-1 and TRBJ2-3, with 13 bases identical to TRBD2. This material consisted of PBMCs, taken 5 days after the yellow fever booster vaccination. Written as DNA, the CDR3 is TGCAGGCTGACTAGCGGGGGGCGAGATACGCAGTATTTT. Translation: CRLTSGGRDTQYF.